The 21 T cell receptor beta chains reported below all come from one sample, sequenced in a study of shared clonotypes between healthy human individuals. Assay used: immunoSEQ multiplex PCR; TCRdb lists only in-frame clones, some missing. This sample has about 500,000 clones, with approximately 80% found just once. Sequencing used PBMCs. The receptor set was obtained from a woman aged 40 to 50 in good health. Some clones in this sample may be carry-over from other donors' samples.

This clone was counted a few times. A far more abundant clone sits one base away, making this likely a read error. In the same sample, other DNA sequences code for this CDR3. The chain combines TRBV9 with TRBJ2-3; no reliable D call. The CDR3 consists of 12 residues. The germline V gene encodes CDR1 SGDLS and CDR2 YYNGEE. The CDR3 DNA is TGCGCCAGCAGCGCCCGCACAGATACGCAGTATTTT. Translating it yields CASSARTDTQYF.

V and J are TRBV6-6 and TRBJ2-7; D may be TRBD2 (6 bases). V shed 8 bases and J shed 3 bases, with 20 bases lying between them. Germline V lookup: CDR1 MNHNY, CDR2 SVGAGI (reference sequence). The CDR3 spans 15 residues. DNA for the CDR3: TGTGCCAGCCAAAGGACCGGGAGCATAAACTACGAGCAGTACTTC. Protein sequence: CASQRTGSINYEQYF.

In its sample, this clone was seen many times. This sequence joins TRBV18 and TRBJ2-4; D may correspond to TRBD1 or TRBD2 (5 bases each). CDR3 length equals 12 residues. The V gene's germline CDR1 is KGHSH and CDR2 LQKENI. Deletions cut 9 bases from V and 5 bases from J, with 11 bases between. Here the CDR3 DNA reads TGTGCCAGACGACGGGGCGAAAACATTCAGTACTTC. Amino acid sequence: CARRRGENIQYF.

The chain links TRBV5-1 to TRBJ2-1; D gene ambiguous. Germline V gene sequence: CDR1 SGHRS, CDR2 YFSETQ. The CDR3 consists of 15 residues. The V end lost 3 bases, the J end lost 2 bases, and 12 bases lay between the germline ends. The CDR3 DNA reads TGCGCCAGCAGCTGGGTCCCTGAGACCTACAATGAGCAGTTCTTC. Protein product: CASSWVPETYNEQFF.

This clone turned up a few times. At one boundary the junction diverges from the germline segment, which might be a read error. The chain uses TRBV19 and TRBJ2-7; 7 bases fit TRBD2. Germline CDR1 and CDR2: LNHDA and SQIVND (reference sequence). The CDR3 covers 14 residues. The CDR3 region has the DNA TGTGCCGGTAGTAATCCGGGACTACAATACGAGCAGTGCTTC. Translated: CAGSNPGLQYEQCF. Complete variable domain (other parts from reference TRBV19 and TRBJ2-7): DGGITQSPKYLFRKEGQNVTLSCEQNLNHDAMYWYRQDPGQGLRLIYYSQIVNDFQKGDIAEGYSVSREKKESFPLTVTSAQKNPTAFYLCAGSNPGLQYEQCFGPGTRLTVT.

Many counts were recorded for this clone. The sample carries other DNA sequences with the same CDR3. This chain links TRBV10-3 with TRBJ1-3; D is unresolved. CDR1 and CDR2 (germline): ENHRY, SYGVKD. Trimming took 4 bases from V and 0 from J, leaving 13 bases between them. CDR3 size: 16 residues. The CDR3 region is CAISVAAGHSGNTIYF. The CDR3 DNA reads TGTGCCATCAGTGTCGCGGCGGGCCACTCTGGAAACACCATATATTTT.

V is TRBV27 and J is TRBJ2-1, with TRBD2 identical over 7 bases. The V gene's germline CDR1 is MNHEY and CDR2 SMNVEV (reference sequence). This CDR3 comprises 14 residues. V was clipped by 6 bases and J by 5 bases; unmatched bases: 7. The CDR3, as DNA: TGTGCCAGCAGACGACAACTAGCGAACAATGAGCAGTTCTTC. This sequence encodes CASRRQLANNEQFF.

Here the CDR3 reads CSVTTGGSTEAFF. The CDR3 DNA is TGCAGCGTCACGACAGGGGGCAGCACTGAAGCTTTCTTT. This chain connects TRBV29-1 to TRBJ1-1, with 10 positions matching TRBD1. This CDR3 contains 13 residues. J was trimmed by 4 bases and V by 6 bases; bases with no gene match: 5. Per germline, CDR1 SQVTM and CDR2 ANQGSEA.

As for this clone: This is likely an artifact of a read error, given a far larger clone one base away. This rearrangement joins TRBV7-6 to TRBJ2-3; D may match TRBD1 or TRBD2 (5 bases each). The germline V gene encodes CDR1 SGHVS and CDR2 FNYEAQ. The CDR3 spans 16 residues. In DNA form, the CDR3 reads TGTGACAGCAGCCTGGGGGTAGGCAGATACACAGATACGCAGTATTTT. It is translated as CDSSLGVGRYTDTQYF.

This clone was detected only once. V and J are TRBV5-3 and TRBJ2-7; 10 nucleotides agree with TRBD2. TRBV5-3 is classed as an ORF, of uncertain function. The CDR3 length is 18 residues. V shed 2 bases and J 4 bases; nucleotides not matched to a gene: 15. The CDR3 spells CARSFSSGSGARGYEQYF. DNA of the CDR3: TGTGCCAGAAGCTTCTCTAGCGGGAGCGGGGCTCGAGGGTACGAGCAGTACTTC.

This rearrangement joins TRBV7-2 to TRBJ2-3; D perhaps matches TRBD1 (6 bases). The germline gives CDR1 SGHTA, CDR2 FQGNSA. Trimming pared 5 bases from V and 3 bases from J, leaving 9 bases between. The CDR3 extends over 13 amino acids. CDR3 DNA: TGTGCCAGCAGCCCCGGACAGACAGATACGCAGTATTTT. Its translation: CASSPGQTDTQYF.

V is TRBV19 and J is TRBJ2-7; tentatively, D is TRBD1 or TRBD2 (5 bases each). V was trimmed by 4 bases and J by 5 bases, leaving 15 bases between them. Germline assignment: CDR1 LNHDA and CDR2 SQIVND (reference sequence). The CDR3 extends over 14 amino acids. The CDR3 is CASSTRDLQDEQYF. The CDR3 DNA reads TGTGCCAGTAGTACCCGGGACCTCCAGGACGAGCAGTACTTC.

In its sample, this clone was seen many times. The same CDR3 can be traced to other DNA sequences in this sample. The chain combines TRBV15 with TRBJ2-3; 9 bases agree with TRBD1. The CDR3 has 16 residues. Germline CDR1 LNHNV, CDR2 YYDKDF (reference sequence). V shed 3 bases and J 0 bases; nucleotides not matched to a gene: 4. Written as DNA, the CDR3 is TGTGCCACCAGCAGGGGCACAGGGGGCAGCACAGATACGCAGTATTTT. Its translation is CATSRGTGGSTDTQYF.

This clone has only one observation. The same CDR3 is also encoded by other DNA sequences in this sample. The chain combines TRBV15 with TRBJ2-5; 7 bases align to TRBD2. The CDR3 is 14 amino acids. Germline assignment: CDR1 LNHNV and CDR2 YYDKDF (reference sequence). With 0 bases clipped from V and 5 bases from J, the junction kept 3 bases outside the gene matches. CDR3 residues: CATSRDPAGETQYF. The CDR3 DNA is TGTGCCACCAGCAGAGACCCAGCGGGGGAGACCCAGTACTTC.

The chain uses TRBV18 and TRBJ2-2, with TRBD1 identical over 7 bases. CDR1 is KGHSH and CDR2 is LQKENI in the germline V gene. After removal of 3 bases from V and 5 bases from J, the junction contained 12 bases not matched to a gene. The CDR3 consists of 17 residues. The DNA of the CDR3 is TGTGCCAGCTCACCCCGAATAGGCCAGGGGGTGACCGGGGAGCTGTTTTTT. It encodes CASSPRIGQGVTGELFF.

The chain couples TRBV4-1 to TRBJ2-2, with 8 bases that match TRBD2. The trim removed 0 bases at V and 7 bases at J, leaving 13 bases unmatched. The CDR3 is made up of 18 amino acids. CDR1 is MGHRA, CDR2 YSYEKL, per germline. The CDR3 region is CASSQDRGEGLGVGELFF. CDR3 in DNA: TGCGCCAGCAGCCAAGATCGGGGCGAGGGACTAGGTGTCGGGGAGCTGTTTTTT.

The genes are TRBV2 and TRBJ1-4; D remains ambiguous. This CDR3 region has 13 residues. Germline values: CDR1 SNHLY, CDR2 FYNNEI. V lost 1 base, J lost 9 bases, and 9 bases lay in between. This CDR3 is CASSEGDNQKLFF. The CDR3 DNA reads TGTGCCAGCAGTGAAGGCGACAATCAAAAACTGTTTTTT.

In this sample, this clone turned up many times. The V gene is TRBV28, the J gene TRBJ2-7; possible D gene TRBD1, 6 bases. Between the trimmed V and J ends, which lost 6 bases and 2 bases, there was a span of 11 bases. The CDR3 is 13 residues long. Germline V gene lookup returns CDR1 MDHEN and CDR2 SYDVKM. For the CDR3, the DNA is TGTGCCAGCAGCCGACAGGCACCCTACGAGCAGTACTTC. Translation: CASSRQAPYEQYF.

This chain uses TRBV6-1 with TRBJ2-4; TRBD2 agrees at 7 bases. CDR3 length equals 12 residues. The V gene's germline CDR1 is MNHNS and CDR2 SASEGT. V gave up 8 bases and J gave up 3 bases; unmatched junction bases: 1. The CDR3 DNA follows: TGTGCCAGCCGGGACTACAAAAACATTCAGTACTTC. The encoded protein is CASRDYKNIQYF.

Concerning this clone itself: Given a far larger clone just one base away, this is likely a sequencing read error. This same CDR3 is encoded by further DNA sequences in the sample. V and J are TRBV9 and TRBJ2-2; a possible D gene is TRBD2 (5 bases). Germline CDR1 SGDLS, CDR2 YYNGEE. The CDR3 is 14 residues long. The V gene lost 4 bases and the J gene lost 3 bases, with 10 bases spanning the gap. CDR3: CASSLGLYTGELFF. The DNA for the CDR3 is TGTGCCAGCAGCCTAGGACTGTACACCGGGGAGCTGTTTTTT.

This clone was recorded only once. The CDR3 bases are TGCGCCAGCAGCCACGGCCTCTACGAGCAGTACTTC. As protein: CASSHGLYEQYF. The chain links TRBV5-1 to TRBJ2-7, with D unclear. Germline lookup yields CDR1 SGHRS and CDR2 YFSETQ. The V and J ends lost 4 bases and 3 bases respectively, with 8 bases between them. There are 12 residues in the CDR3.